This TCR beta chain originates from a study of human T cells and chemical hapten exposure. Study context: Skin on the upper inner arm, 2 cm by 2 cm in size, was sensitized with 2% DPC. Diphenylcyclopropenone doses were given weekly to the scalps of patients across the approximately 24-week study.

Original processing methods: From around 20,000 to 690,000 TCRs were found per sample, with a median of 95,638. TCRdb re-derived calls from the RACE reads in MiXCR, one entry per CDR3 protein. Clone size and V and J calls follow TCRdb, not the original study. The sample shows some 70,000 distinct CDR3 sequences, 11% of them seen only once. Study results and limitations: Relative to control repertoires, expanded TCRs gave rise to significantly more large CDR3 similarity clusters.

V lost 5 bases, J lost 16 bases, and 21 bases lay in between. Germline CDR1 reads MDHEN; CDR2 reads SYDVKM. The CDR3 length is 13 residues. Ten or more counts support this clonotype. What it binds is unknown. Time point specified: pre-sensitization, week 0. Treatment specified: therapeutic diphenylcyclopropenone sensitization with weekly scalp DPC. This material consisted of whole blood, taken in connection with sensitization to the hapten diphenylcyclopropenone (DPC). This sequence was found in a woman aged 45-60 years with alopecia areata. Some clones in this sample may be carry-over from other donors' samples. The V call is TRBV28, the J call TRBJ2-1; D gene ambiguous. The CDR3 protein is CASSLPESVITFF. In DNA form, the CDR3 reads TGTGCCAGCAGTCTCCCCGAGAGCGTGATCACCTTCTTC.